Below, one T cell receptor (beta chain) is given with its context. The antigen is unknown. RNA in amounts of roughly 0.5 to 1 ug was reverse transcribed with random hexamers. Using its own MiXCR run on the immunoSEQ multiplex PCR reads, TCRdb lists one record per CDR3 protein. Of roughly 150,000 distinct CDR3 sequences detected, approximately 96% appear once; the ten largest clones hold 0.075% to 0.09%. The data originate from a study of CD8 T cells in Susac syndrome. Points from the study as a whole: Regarding the TCR sequencing and HLA analysis, the study admitted that a relatively small number of individuals were involved. Clonal expansion was absent from the CD4+ T cell repertoires in Susac syndrome.

CD8+ and CD4+ T cells from blood underwent TCR beta sequencing, which was carried out in a high-throughput format. Negative isolation was used for CD8+ and CD4+ T cells and FACS enrichment for TEMRA cells. Unmatched junction bases numbered 3, after V lost 3 bases and J lost 5 bases. Germline loops: CDR1 SGDLS, CDR2 YYNGEE. The CDR3 runs 13 residues. Sequencing input: CD4+ T cells from PBMCs. The rearrangement links TRBV9 to TRBJ2-5; 8 nucleotides agree with TRBD1. The TCR comes from a human donor with Susac syndrome. The DNA for the CDR3 is TGTGCCAGCAGCGGGACAGGGAGGGAGACCCAGTACTTC. As protein: CASSGTGRETQYF.